This T cell receptor (beta chain) was identified during a study of T cell repertoires in cytomegalovirus infection. Turning to the study itself: Well-studied HLA-B-restricted epitopes and recently identified HLA-C-restricted epitopes of CMV were both used in the study. Both CMV infection and a matching HLA type were indicated by public TCR beta signatures.

Study-wide points: Clonotype analysis showed dominance of the ex vivo response by HLA-C-restricted CMV-specific TCR beta clonotypes. Cumulative public TCR beta family frequency identified CMV carriers with the relevant HLA.

Turning to this clonotype: What it recognizes is unknown.

One entry per CDR3 protein results from TCRdb running MiXCR on the reads. Of roughly 990,000 distinct CDR3 sequences listed, approximately 31% are singletons. The ends lost 2 bases at V and 11 bases at J; junction bases unmatched: 11. Germline V gene sequence: CDR1 SGHKS, CDR2 YYEKEE (reference sequence). The CDR3 is made up of 14 amino acids. This TCR was recovered from a human donor in good health (CMV status not recorded). Some clones in this sample may be carry-over from other donors' samples. The sequences come from cultured CD8+ T cells from PBMCs, collected from culture after CMV antigen stimulation. This chain uses TRBV5-5 with TRBJ1-1; 8 bases are a match to TRBD1. This CDR3 is CASSFGQGQLGAFF. In DNA, the CDR3 is TGTGCCAGCAGCTTCGGACAGGGCCAACTGGGGGCTTTCTTT.